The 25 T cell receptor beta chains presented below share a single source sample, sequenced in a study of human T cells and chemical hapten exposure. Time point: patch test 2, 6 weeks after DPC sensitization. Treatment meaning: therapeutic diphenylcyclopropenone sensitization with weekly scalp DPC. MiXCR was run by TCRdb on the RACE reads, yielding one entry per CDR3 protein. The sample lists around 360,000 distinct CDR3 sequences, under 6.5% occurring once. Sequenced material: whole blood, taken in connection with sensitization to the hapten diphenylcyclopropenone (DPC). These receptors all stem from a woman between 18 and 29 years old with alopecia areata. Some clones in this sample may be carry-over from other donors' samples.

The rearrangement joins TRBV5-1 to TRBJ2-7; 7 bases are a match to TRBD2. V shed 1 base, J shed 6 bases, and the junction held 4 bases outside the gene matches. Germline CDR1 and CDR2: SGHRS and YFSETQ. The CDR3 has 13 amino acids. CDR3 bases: TGCGCCAGCAGCTTGTACCAGCGGGGCGAGCAGTACTTC. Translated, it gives CASSLYQRGEQYF. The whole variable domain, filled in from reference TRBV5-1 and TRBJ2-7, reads KAGVTQTPRYLIKTRGQQVTLSCSPISGHRSVSWYQQTPGQGLQFLFEYFSETQRNKGNFPGRFSGRQFSNSRSEMNVSTLELGDSALYLCASSLYQRGEQYFGPGTRLTVT.

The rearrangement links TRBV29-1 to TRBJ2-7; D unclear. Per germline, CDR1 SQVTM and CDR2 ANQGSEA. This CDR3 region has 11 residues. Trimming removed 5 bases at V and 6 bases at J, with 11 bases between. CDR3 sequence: CSVIAAAEQYF. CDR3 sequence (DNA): TGCAGCGTTATCGCGGCCGCCGAGCAGTACTTC.

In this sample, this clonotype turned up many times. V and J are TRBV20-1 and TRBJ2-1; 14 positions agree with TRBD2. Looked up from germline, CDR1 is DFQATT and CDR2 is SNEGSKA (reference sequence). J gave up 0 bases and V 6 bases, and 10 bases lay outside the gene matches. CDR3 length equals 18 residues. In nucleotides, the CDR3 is TGCAGTGCCCTGGGACTAGCGGGGGCCGGGAGCTCCTACAATGAGCAGTTCTTC. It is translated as CSALGLAGAGSSYNEQFF.

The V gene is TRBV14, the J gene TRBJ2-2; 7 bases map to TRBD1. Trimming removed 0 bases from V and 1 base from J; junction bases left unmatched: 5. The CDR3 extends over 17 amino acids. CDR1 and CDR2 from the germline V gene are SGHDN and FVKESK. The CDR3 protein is CASSQDGQELNTGELFF. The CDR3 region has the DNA TGTGCCAGCAGCCAAGACGGACAGGAGCTGAACACCGGGGAGCTGTTTTTT.

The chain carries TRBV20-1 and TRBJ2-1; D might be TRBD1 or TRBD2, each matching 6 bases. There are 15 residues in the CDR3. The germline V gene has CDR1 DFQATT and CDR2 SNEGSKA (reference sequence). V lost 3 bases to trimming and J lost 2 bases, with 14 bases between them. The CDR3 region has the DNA TGCAGTGCTAGTTTGTGGGGGGCTCCCTACAATGAGCAGTTCTTC. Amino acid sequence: CSASLWGAPYNEQFF.

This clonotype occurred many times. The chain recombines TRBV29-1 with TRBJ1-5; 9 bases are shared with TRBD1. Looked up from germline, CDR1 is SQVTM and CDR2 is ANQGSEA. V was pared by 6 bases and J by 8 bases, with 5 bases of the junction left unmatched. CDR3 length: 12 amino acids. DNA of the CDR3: TGCAGCGTCGGACAGGGGCAGGAGCCCCAGCATTTT. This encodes CSVGQGQEPQHF.

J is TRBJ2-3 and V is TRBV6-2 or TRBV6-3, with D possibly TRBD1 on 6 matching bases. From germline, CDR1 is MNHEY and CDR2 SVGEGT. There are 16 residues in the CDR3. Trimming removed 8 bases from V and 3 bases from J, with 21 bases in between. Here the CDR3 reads CASRTAWGPVTDTQYF. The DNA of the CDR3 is TGTGCCAGCCGGACTGCCTGGGGGCCTGTGACAGATACGCAGTATTTT.

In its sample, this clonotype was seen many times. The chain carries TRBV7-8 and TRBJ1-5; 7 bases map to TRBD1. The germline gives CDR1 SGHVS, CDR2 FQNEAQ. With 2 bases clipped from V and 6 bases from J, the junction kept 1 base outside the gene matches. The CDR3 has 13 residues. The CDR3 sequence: CASSLRQGQPQHF. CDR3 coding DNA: TGTGCCAGCAGCTTAAGACAGGGTCAGCCCCAGCATTTT. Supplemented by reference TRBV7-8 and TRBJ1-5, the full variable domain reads GAGVSQSPRYKVAKRGQDVALRCDPISGHVSLFWYQQALGQGPEFLTYFQNEAQLDKSGLPSDRFFAERPEGSVSTLKIQRTQQEDSAVYLCASSLRQGQPQHFGDGTRLSIL.

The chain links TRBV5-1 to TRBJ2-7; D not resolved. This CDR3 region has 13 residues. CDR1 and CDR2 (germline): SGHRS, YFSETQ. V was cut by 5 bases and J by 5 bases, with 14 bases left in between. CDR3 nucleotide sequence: TGCGCCAGCAGGTCGGCAGCCCGGGACGAGCAGTACTTC. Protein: CASRSAARDEQYF.

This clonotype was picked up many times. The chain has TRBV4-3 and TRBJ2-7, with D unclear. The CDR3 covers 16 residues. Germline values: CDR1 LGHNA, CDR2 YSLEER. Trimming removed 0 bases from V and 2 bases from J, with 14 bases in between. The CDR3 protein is CASSQDLLKAAYEQYF. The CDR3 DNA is TGCGCCAGCAGCCAAGATCTCCTGAAGGCCGCCTACGAGCAGTACTTC.

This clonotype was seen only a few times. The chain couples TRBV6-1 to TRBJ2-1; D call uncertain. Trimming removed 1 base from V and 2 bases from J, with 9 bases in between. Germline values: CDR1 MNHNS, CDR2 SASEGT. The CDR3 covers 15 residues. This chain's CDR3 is CASSEGSLTYNEQFF. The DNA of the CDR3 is TGTGCCAGCAGTGAAGGGAGTCTAACCTACAATGAGCAGTTCTTC.

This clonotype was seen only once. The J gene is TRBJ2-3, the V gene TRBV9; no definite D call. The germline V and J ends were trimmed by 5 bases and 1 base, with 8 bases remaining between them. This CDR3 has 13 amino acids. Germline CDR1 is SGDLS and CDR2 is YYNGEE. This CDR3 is CASRSTRTDTQYF. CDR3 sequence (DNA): TGTGCCAGCAGATCCACCCGCACAGATACGCAGTATTTT.

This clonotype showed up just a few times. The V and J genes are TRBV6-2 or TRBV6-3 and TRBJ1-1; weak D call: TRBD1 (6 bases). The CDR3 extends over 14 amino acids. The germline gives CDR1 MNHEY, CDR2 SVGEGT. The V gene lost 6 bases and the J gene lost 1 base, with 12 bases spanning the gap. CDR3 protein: CASRDTTGNTEAFF. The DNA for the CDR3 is TGTGCCAGCAGGGACACGACAGGGAACACTGAAGCTTTCTTT.

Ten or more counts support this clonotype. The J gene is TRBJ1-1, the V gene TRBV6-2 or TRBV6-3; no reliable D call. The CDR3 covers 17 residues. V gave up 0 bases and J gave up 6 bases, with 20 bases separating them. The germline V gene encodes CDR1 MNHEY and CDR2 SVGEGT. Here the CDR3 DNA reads TGTGCCAGCAGTTACTCGATCGTATCCACCTCTAGCGCTGAAGCTTTCTTT. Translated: CASSYSIVSTSSAEAFF.

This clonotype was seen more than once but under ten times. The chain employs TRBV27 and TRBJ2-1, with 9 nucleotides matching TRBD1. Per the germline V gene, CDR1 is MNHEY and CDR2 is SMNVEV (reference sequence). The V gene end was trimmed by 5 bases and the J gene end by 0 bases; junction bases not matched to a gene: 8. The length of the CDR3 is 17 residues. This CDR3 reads CASSRGDRAVSYNEQFF. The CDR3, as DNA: TGTGCCAGCAGTAGGGGGGACAGGGCGGTCTCCTACAATGAGCAGTTCTTC.

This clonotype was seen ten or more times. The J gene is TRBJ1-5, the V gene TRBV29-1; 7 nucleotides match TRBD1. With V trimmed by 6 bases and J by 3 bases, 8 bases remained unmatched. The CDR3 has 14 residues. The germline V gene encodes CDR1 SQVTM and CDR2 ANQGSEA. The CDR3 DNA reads TGCAGCGTGGGGGGGACAGATCCCAATCAGCCCCAGCATTTT. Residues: CSVGGTDPNQPQHF. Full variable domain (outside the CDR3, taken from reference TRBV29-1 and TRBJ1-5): SAVISQKPSRDICQRGTSLTIQCQVDSQVTMMFWYRQQPGQSLTLIATANQGSEATYESGFVIDKFPISRPNLTFSTLTVSNMSPEDSSIYLCSVGGTDPNQPQHFGDGTRLSIL.

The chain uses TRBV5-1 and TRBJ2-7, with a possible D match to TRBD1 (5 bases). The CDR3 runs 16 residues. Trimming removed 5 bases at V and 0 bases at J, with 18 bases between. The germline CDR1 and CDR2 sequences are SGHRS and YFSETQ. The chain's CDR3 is CASSRDRAVSSYEQYF. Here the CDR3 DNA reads TGCGCCAGCAGTCGTGACAGAGCTGTCAGCTCCTACGAGCAGTACTTC.

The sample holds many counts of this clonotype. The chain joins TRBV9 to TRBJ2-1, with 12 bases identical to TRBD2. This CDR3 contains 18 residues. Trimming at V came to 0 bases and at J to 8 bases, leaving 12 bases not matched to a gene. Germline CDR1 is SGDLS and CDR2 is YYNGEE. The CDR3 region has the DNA TGTGCCAGCAGCGTAGTCGCTAGCGGGGGGGCAGGTAGCGATGAGCAGTTCTTC. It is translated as CASSVVASGGAGSDEQFF.

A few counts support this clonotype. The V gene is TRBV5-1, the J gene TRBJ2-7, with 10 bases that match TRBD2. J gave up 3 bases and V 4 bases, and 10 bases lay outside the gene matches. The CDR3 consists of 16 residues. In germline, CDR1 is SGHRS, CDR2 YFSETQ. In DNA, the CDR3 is TGCGCCAGCAGCATAACCCTAGCGGGGGCGTTCTACGAGCAGTACTTC. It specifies CASSITLAGAFYEQYF.

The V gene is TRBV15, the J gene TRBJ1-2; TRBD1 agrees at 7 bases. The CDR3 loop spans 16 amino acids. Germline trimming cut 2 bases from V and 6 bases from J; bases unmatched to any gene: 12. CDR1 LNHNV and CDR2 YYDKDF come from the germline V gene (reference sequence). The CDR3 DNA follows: TGTGCCACCAGCAGATCCTCCCGGGACAGCGAGGATGGCTACACCTTC. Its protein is CATSRSSRDSEDGYTF.

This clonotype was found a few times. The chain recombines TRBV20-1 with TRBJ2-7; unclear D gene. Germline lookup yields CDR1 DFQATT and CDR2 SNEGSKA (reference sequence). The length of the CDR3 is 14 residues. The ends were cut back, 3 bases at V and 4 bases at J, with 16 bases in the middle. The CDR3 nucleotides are TGCAGTGCTAGGGGCCCGAATGGAGAGTACGAGCAGTACTTC. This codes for CSARGPNGEYEQYF.

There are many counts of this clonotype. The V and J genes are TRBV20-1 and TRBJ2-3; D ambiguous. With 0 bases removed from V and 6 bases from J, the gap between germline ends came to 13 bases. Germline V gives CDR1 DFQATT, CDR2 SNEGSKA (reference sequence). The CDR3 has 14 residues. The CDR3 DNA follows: TGCAGTGCTAGAGAAGATACTAACCCGGATACGCAGTATTTT. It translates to CSAREDTNPDTQYF.

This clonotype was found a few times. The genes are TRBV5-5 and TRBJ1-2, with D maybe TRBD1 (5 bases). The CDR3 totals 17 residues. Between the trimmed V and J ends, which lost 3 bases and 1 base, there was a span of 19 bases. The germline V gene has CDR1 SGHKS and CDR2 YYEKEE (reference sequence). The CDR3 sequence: CASSYEDKGSYNYGYTF. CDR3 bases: TGTGCCAGCAGCTACGAGGACAAGGGATCCTATAACTATGGCTACACCTTC.

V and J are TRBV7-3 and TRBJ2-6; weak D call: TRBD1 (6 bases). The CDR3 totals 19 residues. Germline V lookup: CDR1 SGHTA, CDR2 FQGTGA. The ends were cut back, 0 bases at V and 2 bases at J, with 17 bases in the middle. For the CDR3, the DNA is TGTGCCAGCAGCTTAACGGGGCTCAGGGGTCCTCCTGGGGCCAACGTCCTGACTTTC. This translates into CASSLTGLRGPPGANVLTF.

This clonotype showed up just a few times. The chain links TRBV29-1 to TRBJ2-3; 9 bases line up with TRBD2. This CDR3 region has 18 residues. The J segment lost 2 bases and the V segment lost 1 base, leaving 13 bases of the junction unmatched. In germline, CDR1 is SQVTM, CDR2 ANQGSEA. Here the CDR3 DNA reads TGCAGCGTTGAAGGGTTCCGGGCGACTAGCGGAACCACAGATACGCAGTATTTT. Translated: CSVEGFRATSGTTDTQYF.